This TCR beta chain was retrieved from a study of tumor-infiltrating lymphocytes in primary liver carcinoma. Study context: Men as well as women, aged 30 to 69 years, made up the patients. Study-level findings and limits: Tumor region pairs showed greater overlap than either tumor-adjacent or tumor-blood pairs did.

Starting from about 0.5 ug of total RNA, TCR beta cDNA was produced with a primer in the constant region. Employing slightly modified ARM-PCR, three nested multiplex PCR rounds were run, and these gave rise to the TCR beta libraries. Each of the first two PCR rounds ran around 10 cycles with TRBV1-TRBV30 forward and C-beta reverse primers. TCRdb independently ran MiXCR on the multiplex PCR reads; one entry per CDR3 protein. The profile shows 100,000 or so distinct CDR3 sequences, approximately 68% of them singletons. The CDR3 consists of 16 residues. The V end was cut by 8 bases, the J end by 3 bases, with 20 bases between. Germline CDR1 reads MDHEN; CDR2 reads SYDVKM. To note about this clonotype: What it binds is not known. This could be a read error, since a much larger clone is one nucleotide away.

Unsorted bulk tissue, about 19-30 mg of it, served as the source for co-extraction of RNA and DNA. For each tumor, five separate regions were sampled. Each tumor sample had over 90% viable tumor cells. The chain recombines TRBV28 with TRBJ2-1; D unclear. The sample was liver tumor tissue from sampling region 5. The sample's subset: tumor region T5, tumor centre. This TCR came from a woman in her sixties or seventies with primary liver carcinoma and hepatitis B virus infection. The CDR3 here is CASSPGVGSHYNEQFF. In DNA, the CDR3 is TGTGCCAGCTCACCCGGTGTCGGGTCACACTACAATGAGCAGTTCTTC.